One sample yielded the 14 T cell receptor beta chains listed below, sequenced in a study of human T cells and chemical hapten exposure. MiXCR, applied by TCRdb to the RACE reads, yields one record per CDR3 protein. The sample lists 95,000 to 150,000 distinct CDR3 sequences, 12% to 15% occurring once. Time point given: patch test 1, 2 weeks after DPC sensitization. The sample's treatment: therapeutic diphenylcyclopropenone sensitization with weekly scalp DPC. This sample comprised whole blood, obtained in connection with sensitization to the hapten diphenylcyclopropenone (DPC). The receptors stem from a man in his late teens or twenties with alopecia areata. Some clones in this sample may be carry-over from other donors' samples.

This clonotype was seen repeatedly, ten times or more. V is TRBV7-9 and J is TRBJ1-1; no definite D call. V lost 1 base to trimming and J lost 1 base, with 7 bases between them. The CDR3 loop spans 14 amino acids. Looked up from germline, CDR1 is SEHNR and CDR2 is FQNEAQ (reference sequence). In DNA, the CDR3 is TGTGCCAGCAGCTTAGAGGGAGAGAACACTGAAGCTTTCTTT. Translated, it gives CASSLEGENTEAFF.

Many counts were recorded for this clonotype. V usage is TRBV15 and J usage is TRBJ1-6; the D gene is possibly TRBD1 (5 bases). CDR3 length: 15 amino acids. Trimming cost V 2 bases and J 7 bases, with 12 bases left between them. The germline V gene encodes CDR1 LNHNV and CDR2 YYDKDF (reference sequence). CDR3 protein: CATSRPGADNSPLHF. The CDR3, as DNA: TGTGCCACCAGCAGACCCGGGGCGGACAATTCACCCCTCCACTTT.

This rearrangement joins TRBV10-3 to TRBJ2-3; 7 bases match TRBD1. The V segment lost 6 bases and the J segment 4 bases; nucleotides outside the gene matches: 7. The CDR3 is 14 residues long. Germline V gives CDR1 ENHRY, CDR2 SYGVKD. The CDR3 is CAIRRTQGADTQYF. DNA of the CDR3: TGTGCCATCAGGCGGACCCAGGGGGCAGATACGCAGTATTTT.

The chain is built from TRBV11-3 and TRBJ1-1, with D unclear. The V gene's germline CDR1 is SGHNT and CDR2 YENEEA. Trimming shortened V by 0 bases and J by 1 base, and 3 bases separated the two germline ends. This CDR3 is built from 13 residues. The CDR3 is CASSLEENTEAFF. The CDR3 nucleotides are TGTGCCAGCAGCTTAGAGGAGAACACTGAAGCTTTCTTT.

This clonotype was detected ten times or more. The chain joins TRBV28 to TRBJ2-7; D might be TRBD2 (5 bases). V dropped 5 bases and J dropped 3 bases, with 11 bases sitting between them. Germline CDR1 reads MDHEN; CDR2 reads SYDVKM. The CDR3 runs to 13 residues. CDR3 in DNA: TGTGCCAGCAGTCCCCCCGCGGGCTACGAGCAGTACTTC. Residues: CASSPPAGYEQYF.

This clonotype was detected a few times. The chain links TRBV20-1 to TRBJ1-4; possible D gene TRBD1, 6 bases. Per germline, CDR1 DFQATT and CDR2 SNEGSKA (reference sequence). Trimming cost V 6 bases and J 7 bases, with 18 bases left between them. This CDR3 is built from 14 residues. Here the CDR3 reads CSAPLTGRTEKLFF. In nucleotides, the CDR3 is TGCAGTGCCCCCCTAACAGGGCGAACTGAAAAACTGTTTTTT.

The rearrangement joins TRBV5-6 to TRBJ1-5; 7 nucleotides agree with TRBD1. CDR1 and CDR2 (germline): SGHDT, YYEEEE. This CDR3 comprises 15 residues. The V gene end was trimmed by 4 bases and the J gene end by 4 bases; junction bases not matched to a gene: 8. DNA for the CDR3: TGTGCCAGCAGCCCGAGGGGGCTAGTTAATCAGCCCCAGCATTTT. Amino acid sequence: CASSPRGLVNQPQHF.

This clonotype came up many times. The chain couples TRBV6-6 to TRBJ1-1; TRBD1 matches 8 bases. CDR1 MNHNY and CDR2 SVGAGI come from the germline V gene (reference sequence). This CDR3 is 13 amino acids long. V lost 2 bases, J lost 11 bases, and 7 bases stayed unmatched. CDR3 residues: CASSYGQGAWAFF. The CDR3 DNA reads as TGTGCCAGCAGTTACGGCCAGGGGGCATGGGCTTTCTTT.

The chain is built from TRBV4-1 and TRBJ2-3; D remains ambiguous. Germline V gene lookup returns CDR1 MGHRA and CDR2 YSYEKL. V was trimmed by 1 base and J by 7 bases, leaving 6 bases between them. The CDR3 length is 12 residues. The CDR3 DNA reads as TGCGCCAGCAGCCAAGCTCAGCATACGCAGTATTTT. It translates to CASSQAQHTQYF.

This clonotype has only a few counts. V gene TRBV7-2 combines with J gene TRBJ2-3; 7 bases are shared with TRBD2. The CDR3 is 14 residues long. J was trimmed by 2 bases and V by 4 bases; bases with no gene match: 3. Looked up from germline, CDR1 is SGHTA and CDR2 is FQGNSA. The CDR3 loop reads CASSSSGATDTQYF. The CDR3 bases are TGTGCCAGCAGCTCGAGCGGGGCCACAGATACGCAGTATTTT.

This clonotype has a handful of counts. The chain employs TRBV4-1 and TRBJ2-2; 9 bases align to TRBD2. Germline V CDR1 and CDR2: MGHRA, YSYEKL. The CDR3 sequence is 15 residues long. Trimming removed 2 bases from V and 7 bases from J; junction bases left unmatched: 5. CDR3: CASSQPSGEGGELFF. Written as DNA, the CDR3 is TGCGCCAGCAGCCAACCTAGCGGGGAGGGCGGGGAGCTGTTTTTT.

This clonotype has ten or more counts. The CDR3 sequence is CASKQGATEAFF. The CDR3 nucleotides read TGCGCCAGCAAACAGGGGGCCACTGAAGCTTTCTTT. V usage is TRBV5-1 and J usage is TRBJ1-1; TRBD1 matches 9 bases. J lost 4 bases, V lost 6 bases, and 1 base had no gene match. CDR1 is SGHRS and CDR2 is YFSETQ in the germline V gene. The CDR3 covers 12 residues.

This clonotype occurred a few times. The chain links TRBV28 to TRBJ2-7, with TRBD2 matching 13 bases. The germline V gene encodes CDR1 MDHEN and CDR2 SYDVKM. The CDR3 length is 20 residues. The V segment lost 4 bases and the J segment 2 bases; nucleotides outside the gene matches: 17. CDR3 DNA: TGTGCCAGCAGTTCCCCGACCGGGACTAGCGGGGCCGGGCTCCCCTACGAGCAGTACTTC. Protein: CASSSPTGTSGAGLPYEQYF.

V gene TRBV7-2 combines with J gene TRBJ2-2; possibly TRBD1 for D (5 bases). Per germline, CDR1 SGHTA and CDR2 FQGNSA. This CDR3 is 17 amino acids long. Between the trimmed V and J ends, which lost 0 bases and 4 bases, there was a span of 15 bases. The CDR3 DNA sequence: TGTGCCAGCAGCTTAGCCCGGCCAGGGTCGGGCACCGGGGAGCTGTTTTTT. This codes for CASSLARPGSGTGELFF.